The 25 T cell receptor beta chains presented below share a single source sample, sequenced in a study of T cells in Graves' hyperthyroidism and ophthalmopathy. Regions amplified from RNA transcripts were the TCR beta CDR3 regions. TCR CDR3 regions were first amplified by RT-PCR with HTBI primers. TCRdb recomputed calls from the multiplex PCR reads with MiXCR, one row per CDR3 protein. The profile shows about 500,000 distinct CDR3 sequences, more than 15% of them singletons. The specimen sequenced was blood. The receptor source for this set is a woman aged 25 to 39 with Graves' ophthalmopathy.

The chain employs TRBV27 and TRBJ1-5, with D maybe TRBD1 (5 bases). This CDR3 contains 15 residues. V lost 4 bases, J lost 2 bases, and 12 bases lay in between. The germline V gene encodes CDR1 MNHEY and CDR2 SMNVEV (reference sequence). CDR3 sequence reads: CASSWDGFGNQPQHF. CDR3 DNA: TGTGCCAGCAGTTGGGACGGTTTTGGCAATCAGCCCCAGCATTTT.

This clonotype has only a few counts. This chain uses TRBV5-1 with TRBJ2-1, with D possibly being TRBD1 (6 bases). Germline values: CDR1 SGHRS, CDR2 YFSETQ. The CDR3 has 15 amino acids. The germline V and J ends were trimmed by 4 bases and 3 bases, with 14 bases remaining between them. The DNA for the CDR3 is TGCGCCAGCAGCGTCTCCGGGACACTCTACAATGAGCAGTTCTTC. It codes for CASSVSGTLYNEQFF.

This clonotype was seen many times. V and J are TRBV12-3 or TRBV12-4 and TRBJ1-1; D unresolved. CDR3 length: 13 amino acids. V shed 6 bases and J shed 0 bases, with 8 bases lying between them. CDR3 protein: CASRDGMNTEAFF. In DNA, the CDR3 is TGTGCCAGCAGGGACGGCATGAACACTGAAGCTTTCTTT.

In this sample, this clonotype turned up many times. This chain connects TRBV28 to TRBJ2-3, with 7 bases fitting TRBD2. V gave up 3 bases and J gave up 3 bases; unmatched junction bases: 6. CDR1 MDHEN and CDR2 SYDVKM come from the germline V gene. CDR3 size: 15 residues. Here the CDR3 reads CASSFPSGGTDTQYF. CDR3 nucleotides: TGTGCCAGCAGTTTCCCTAGCGGCGGGACAGATACGCAGTATTTT.

In this sample, this clonotype turned up a few times. The chain combines TRBV12-3 or TRBV12-4 with TRBJ1-1, with D perhaps matching TRBD1 (5 bases). The CDR3 is made up of 13 amino acids. Trimming removed 6 bases at V and 4 bases at J, with 12 bases between. For the CDR3, the DNA is TGTGCCAGCAGCTCGGGACCGCGCACTGAAGCTTTCTTT. It codes for CASSSGPRTEAFF.

There are a few counts of this clonotype. This sequence joins TRBV5-1 and TRBJ2-3; D might be TRBD2 (5 bases). CDR1 and CDR2 from the germline V gene are SGHRS and YFSETQ. This CDR3 contains 13 residues. V shed 9 bases and J shed 2 bases, with 13 bases lying between them. The CDR3 sequence is CATSGTYTDTQYF. In DNA form, the CDR3 reads TGCGCCACGAGCGGAACATACACAGATACGCAGTATTTT. Variable domain in full (rest from reference TRBV5-1 and TRBJ2-3): KAGVTQTPRYLIKTRGQQVTLSCSPISGHRSVSWYQQTPGQGLQFLFEYFSETQRNKGNFPGRFSGRQFSNSRSEMNVSTLELGDSALYLCATSGTYTDTQYFGPGTRLTVL.

The genes are TRBV7-9 and TRBJ1-2; D may be TRBD1 (5 bases). The germline gives CDR1 SEHNR, CDR2 FQNEAQ (reference sequence). This CDR3 region has 15 residues. V was shortened by 3 bases and J by 4 bases, with 15 bases between the two germline ends. The CDR3 region is CASSLLGPQGYGYTF. The CDR3 DNA follows: TGTGCCAGCAGCTTGTTGGGGCCCCAGGGCTATGGCTACACCTTC.

The chain combines TRBV11-2 with TRBJ2-2; D is possibly TRBD1 or TRBD2 (7 bases each). This CDR3 has 17 amino acids. V was trimmed by 1 base and J by 4 bases, leaving 16 bases between them. Germline CDR1 is SGHAT and CDR2 is FQNNGV. The DNA for the CDR3 is TGTGCCAGCAGCTTAGCCTTGGCAGGGGGGGTCACCGGGGAGCTGTTTTTT. It specifies CASSLALAGGVTGELFF.

The V gene is TRBV20-1, the J gene TRBJ2-1; TRBD2 matches 14 bases. Germline-derived CDR1 and CDR2 are DFQATT and SNEGSKA (reference sequence). V shed 3 bases and J 6 bases; nucleotides not matched to a gene: 13. The CDR3 totals 18 residues. The CDR3 bases are TGCAGTGCTAGTGCCCTCACCACGACTAGCGGGAGGGTCAATGAGCAGTTCTTC. It codes for CSASALTTTSGRVNEQFF.

At least ten counts were recorded for this clonotype. This rearrangement joins TRBV3-1 to TRBJ2-1; 10 bases line up with TRBD2. The CDR3 covers 16 residues. In germline, CDR1 is LGHDT, CDR2 YNNKEL (reference sequence). After removal of 1 base from V and 7 bases from J, the junction contained 7 bases not matched to a gene. In DNA form, the CDR3 reads TGTGCCAGCAGCCAAGTCTTAGCGGGAGGTAGAAATGAGCAGTTCTTC. Its protein is CASSQVLAGGRNEQFF.

This clonotype was counted ten times or more. The CDR3 nucleotides are TGCGCCAGCAGCGGGGGGACTGGAGGGGGCACTGAAGCTTTCTTT. Translated: CASSGGTGGGTEAFF. This rearrangement joins TRBV5-1 to TRBJ1-1; D possibly corresponds to TRBD1 (6 bases). This CDR3 has 15 amino acids. CDR1 is SGHRS, CDR2 YFSETQ, per germline. V lost 4 bases and J lost 4, with 17 bases in between. The full variable domain, with the rest looked up from reference TRBV5-1 and TRBJ1-1, is KAGVTQTPRYLIKTRGQQVTLSCSPISGHRSVSWYQQTPGQGLQFLFEYFSETQRNKGNFPGRFSGRQFSNSRSEMNVSTLELGDSALYLCASSGGTGGGTEAFFGQGTRLTVV.

This clonotype was observed a few times. The chain uses TRBV20-1 and TRBJ2-1; TRBD2 matches at 8 bases. Germline V gene data show CDR1 as DFQATT and CDR2 as SNEGSKA (reference sequence). The V gene end was trimmed by 3 bases and the J gene end by 3 bases; junction bases not matched to a gene: 4. The CDR3 totals 14 residues. The CDR3: CSASPTSGYNEQFF. The CDR3 region has the DNA TGCAGTGCTAGCCCAACTAGCGGCTACAATGAGCAGTTCTTC.

This clonotype has a count of ten or more. The V call is TRBV2, the J call TRBJ1-2, with D tentatively TRBD1 (5 bases). Germline V gene sequence: CDR1 SNHLY, CDR2 FYNNEI. Trimming removed 1 base at V and 3 bases at J, with 12 bases between. The CDR3 is made up of 15 amino acids. The CDR3 sequence is CASSEDRGSYYGYTF. The CDR3 bases are TGTGCCAGCAGTGAAGATCGGGGCAGTTACTATGGCTACACCTTC.

The chain joins TRBV4-1 to TRBJ1-6; 7 bases line up with TRBD1. CDR3 length equals 16 residues. Germline lookup yields CDR1 MGHRA and CDR2 YSYEKL. V was clipped by 0 bases and J by 9 bases; unmatched bases: 8. This chain's CDR3 is CASSQDYRQGGSPLHF. The CDR3, as DNA: TGCGCCAGCAGCCAAGATTACCGACAGGGTGGTTCACCCCTCCACTTT.

The chain carries TRBV6-2 or TRBV6-3 and TRBJ2-4; 9 nucleotides match TRBD1. This CDR3 contains 15 residues. After removal of 5 bases from V and 6 bases from J, the junction contained 8 bases not matched to a gene. CDR1 and CDR2 (germline): MNHEY, SVGEGT. The CDR3 DNA reads TGTGCCAGCAGTCCCTCCGACAGGGGGTTAAACATTCAGTACTTC. Its translation is CASSPSDRGLNIQYF.

This clonotype was detected many times. The V and J genes are TRBV27 and TRBJ2-1; D remains ambiguous. Deletions cut 4 bases from V and 5 bases from J, with 9 bases between. This CDR3 comprises 13 residues. From germline, CDR1 is MNHEY and CDR2 SMNVEV (reference sequence). CDR3 nucleotides: TGTGCCAGCAGTTATGGGGTTGACAATGAGCAGTTCTTC. This sequence encodes CASSYGVDNEQFF.

The sample holds many counts of this clonotype. The V and J genes are TRBV7-3 and TRBJ2-5; D is uncertain. This CDR3 is 15 amino acids long. Trimming cost V 1 base and J 0 bases, with 9 bases left between them. CDR1 and CDR2 (germline): SGHTA, FQGTGA. The CDR3, as DNA: TGTGCCAGCAGCTTAATGTCCGGAAACCAAGAGACCCAGTACTTC. Translation gives CASSLMSGNQETQYF.

There are many counts of this clonotype. The V call is TRBV28, the J call TRBJ2-2; the match to TRBD1 covers 9 bases. This CDR3 has 14 residues. The germline CDR1 and CDR2 sequences are MDHEN and SYDVKM. Unmatched junction bases numbered 4, after V lost 7 bases and J lost 4 bases. The CDR3 here is CASTRDRATGELFF. CDR3 in DNA: TGTGCCAGCACCCGGGACAGGGCCACCGGGGAGCTGTTTTTT.

J is TRBJ1-4 and V is TRBV20-1; D is unresolved. The CDR3 extends over 13 amino acids. Germline-derived CDR1 and CDR2 are DFQATT and SNEGSKA (reference sequence). The V end lost 3 bases, the J end lost 4 bases, and 9 bases lay between the germline ends. In nucleotides, the CDR3 is TGCAGTGCTAGGGAGGGCGTTAATGAAAAACTGTTTTTT. It codes for CSAREGVNEKLFF.

This clonotype was observed at least ten times. J is TRBJ2-1 and V is TRBV11-2, with D tentatively TRBD2 (6 bases). From germline, CDR1 is SGHAT and CDR2 FQNNGV. CDR3 size: 20 residues. The germline V and J ends were trimmed by 1 base and 2 bases, with 24 bases remaining between them. Here the CDR3 DNA reads TGTGCCAGCAGCTTAGTTCGAGGATGGCGGGATCGGGAGCCCTACAATGAGCAGTTCTTC. Its protein product is CASSLVRGWRDREPYNEQFF.

In its sample, this clonotype was seen a few times. The rearrangement joins TRBV5-1 to TRBJ2-7; 7 bases are a match to TRBD1. V trimming: 4 bases; J trimming: 0 bases; junction bases outside the gene matches: 7. Germline V lookup: CDR1 SGHRS, CDR2 YFSETQ. The CDR3 runs to 15 residues. CDR3 nucleotides: TGCGCCAGCAGCCAAACAGGGGTCCCCTCCTACGAGCAGTACTTC. Translated: CASSQTGVPSYEQYF. Full variable domain (missing parts from reference TRBV5-1 and TRBJ2-7): KAGVTQTPRYLIKTRGQQVTLSCSPISGHRSVSWYQQTPGQGLQFLFEYFSETQRNKGNFPGRFSGRQFSNSRSEMNVSTLELGDSALYLCASSQTGVPSYEQYFGPGTRLTVT.

This clonotype was picked up a small number of times. A much larger clone lies one base from this, so it may be a read error. The gene calls are TRBV11-3 and TRBJ2-1, with D perhaps TRBD1 or TRBD2 (5 bases each). The CDR3 sequence is 16 residues long. V was pared by 3 bases and J by 8 bases, with 20 bases between. Germline loops: CDR1 SGHNT, CDR2 YENEEA. The CDR3 nucleotides read TGTGCCAGCAGCTTCCGAGCCGGGACCGGATTGGATGAGCAGTTCTTC. Protein sequence: CASSFRAGTGLDEQFF.

Turning to this clonotype: A single base separates this from a much larger clone, so it may be a read error. This chain connects TRBV29-1 to TRBJ2-3, with D hard to call. Trimming removed 0 bases at V and 8 bases at J, with 6 bases between. CDR1 is SQVTM and CDR2 is ANQGSEA in the germline V gene. The CDR3 has 11 residues. The CDR3 loop is CSVEDLGTQYF. The CDR3 DNA reads as TGCAGCGTTGAAGATTTGGGTACGCAGTATTTT.

The sample holds a few counts of this clonotype. The J gene is TRBJ2-3, the V gene TRBV4-3; no definite D call. Trimming shortened V by 0 bases and J by 1 base, and 8 bases separated the two germline ends. The CDR3 length is 15 residues. CDR1 and CDR2 (germline): LGHNA, YSLEER. The DNA for the CDR3 is TGCGCCAGCAGCCAAGATTCGGTAGGCACAGATACGCAGTATTTT. This codes for CASSQDSVGTDTQYF.

The chain links TRBV5-1 to TRBJ2-7; 9 nucleotides line up with TRBD2. The CDR3 contains 16 residues. V shed 2 bases, J shed 3 bases, and the junction held 9 bases outside the gene matches. CDR1 SGHRS and CDR2 YFSETQ come from the germline V gene. CDR3 sequence: CASSLIAGEAHYEQYF. CDR3 DNA sequence: TGCGCCAGCAGCTTAATAGCGGGAGAGGCGCACTACGAGCAGTACTTC.